The entry that follows covers one TCR beta chain sequence. The protocol was immunoSEQ multiplex PCR, while the TCRdb copy is restricted to in-frame clones and leaves out a portion. Among a few hundred thousand clones, approximately 85% were seen once, and the ten largest hold approximately 0.94%. The CDR3 is made up of 13 amino acids. The ends were cut back, 4 bases at V and 2 bases at J, with 11 bases in the middle. Germline V gene sequence: CDR1 GTSNPN, CDR2 SVGIG (reference sequence). The data derive from a study of blood T cell repertoires in COVID-19. On the study more broadly: Researchers got acute and convalescent COVID-19 samples from the United States, Italy and Spain. PBMCs, B-cell-depleted T cells, or T cells provided the cDNA or gDNA that made up the material.

During active infection, Seattle patients enrolled and were then monitored through disease. This clonotype originated in a human donor with COVID-19, enrolled during active disease. The donor label of this sample is uncertain. The source material was peripheral blood. The V call is TRBV30, the J call TRBJ1-1; the D gene is possibly TRBD1 (5 bases). The CDR3 DNA follows: TGTGCCTGGACCCGGCAGGGCAACACTGAAGCTTTCTTT. Its protein is CAWTRQGNTEAFF.